The 14 T cell receptor beta chains below all came from one sample that was sequenced in a study of long-term antiretroviral therapy in people with HIV. The assay used was immunoSEQ (version v3.0), run at survey level. Clones were read by immunoSEQ multiplex PCR, and TCRdb kept only the in-frame ones, dropping some. Of about 20,000 clones listed, around three quarters are singletons. Specimen: unsorted PBMCs, collected 0.2 years after starting antiretroviral therapy. The receptors derive from a woman aged 40 to 50 with HIV.

This chain uses TRBV7-9 with TRBJ2-1; D is unclear. The CDR3 contains 11 residues. CDR1 is SEHNR, CDR2 FQNEAQ, per germline (reference sequence). V lost 4 bases to trimming and J lost 9 bases, with 7 bases between them. The DNA for the CDR3 is TGTGCCAGCAGCTACCTAGGTGAGCAGTTCTTC. Residues: CASSYLGEQFF.

The chain uses TRBV27 and TRBJ1-1, with 7 positions matching TRBD1. The CDR3 runs 15 residues. The V gene end was trimmed by 5 bases and the J gene end by 0 bases; junction bases not matched to a gene: 6. The V gene's germline CDR1 is MNHEY and CDR2 SMNVEV (reference sequence). The CDR3 region is CASSGRQGLNTEAFF. The CDR3 nucleotides read TGTGCCAGCAGTGGGCGACAGGGACTGAACACTGAAGCTTTCTTT.

The rearrangement uses TRBV30 and TRBJ2-1, with D perhaps TRBD2 (6 bases). CDR1 is GTSNPN and CDR2 is SVGIG in the germline V gene (reference sequence). Trimming stripped 0 bases from V and 5 bases from J, with 14 bases between. This CDR3 contains 15 residues. Here the CDR3 reads CAWSVPGLADNEQFF. The CDR3 nucleotides read TGTGCCTGGAGTGTACCGGGACTCGCGGACAATGAGCAGTTCTTC.

In regard to this clone: The same CDR3 can be traced to other DNA sequences in this sample. The V call is TRBV27, the J call TRBJ2-5, with D perhaps matching TRBD1 (5 bases). Trimming left V 6 bases short and J 5 bases short, with 13 bases between. The CDR3 totals 13 residues. CDR1 MNHEY and CDR2 SMNVEV come from the germline V gene (reference sequence). The CDR3 coding sequence is TGTGCCAGCAGCCTCAGGGTCGGGGAGACCCAGTACTTC. This gives the protein CASSLRVGETQYF.

CDR3 sequence (DNA): TGCGCCAGCAGCCAAGAACCCTATGGGACTAGCGGGCCGGCGTCCGGGGAGCTGTTTTTT. Residues: CASSQEPYGTSGPASGELFF. This rearrangement joins TRBV4-1 to TRBJ2-2, with TRBD2 matching 12 bases. CDR3 size: 20 residues. Germline V CDR1 and CDR2: MGHRA, YSYEKL. The J segment lost 6 bases and the V segment lost 0 bases, leaving 14 bases of the junction unmatched.

The chain recombines TRBV15 with TRBJ2-1; 10 bases align to TRBD1. The V gene end was trimmed by 5 bases and the J gene end by 9 bases; junction bases not matched to a gene: 16. The CDR3 runs to 17 residues. Germline-derived CDR1 and CDR2 are LNHNV and YYDKDF (reference sequence). The CDR3 sequence is CATSPRRDRGESTEQFF. The CDR3 nucleotides are TGTGCCACCAGCCCAAGGAGGGACAGGGGAGAGTCAACTGAGCAGTTCTTC.

This chain links TRBV5-1 with TRBJ2-1; no clear D gene. The CDR3 sequence is 12 residues long. V was cut by 4 bases and J by 13 bases, with 15 bases left in between. Germline V CDR1 and CDR2: SGHRS, YFSETQ. CDR3 amino acids: CASSGRLSPQFF. DNA of the CDR3: TGCGCCAGCAGCGGTAGGCTAAGCCCACAGTTCTTC. The complete variable domain, with remaining parts taken from reference TRBV5-1 and TRBJ2-1, reads KAGVTQTPRYLIKTRGQQVTLSCSPISGHRSVSWYQQTPGQGLQFLFEYFSETQRNKGNFPGRFSGRQFSNSRSEMNVSTLELGDSALYLCASSGRLSPQFFGPGTRLTVL.

This clone was observed once. The gene calls are TRBV5-8 and TRBJ2-1; possibly TRBD1 for D (7 bases). CDR1 and CDR2 from the germline V gene are SGHTS and YDEGEE. This CDR3 spans 15 amino acids. V was trimmed by 2 bases and J by 1 base, leaving 10 bases between them. The CDR3 region has the DNA TGTGCCAGCAGCTTCAGGGGGGAATCCTACAATGAGCAGTTCTTC. Protein: CASSFRGESYNEQFF. Variable domain in full (rest from reference TRBV5-8 and TRBJ2-1): EAGVTQSPTHLIKTRGQQATLRCSPISGHTSVYWYQQALGLGLQFLLWYDEGEERNRGNFPPRFSGRQFPNYSSELNVNALELEDSALYLCASSFRGESYNEQFFGPGTRLTVL.

The chain recombines TRBV5-1 with TRBJ2-7; TRBD1 matches 7 bases. Germline V gene lookup returns CDR1 SGHRS and CDR2 YFSETQ. This CDR3 has 13 amino acids. The trim removed 1 base at V and 5 bases at J, leaving 3 bases unmatched. CDR3 loop: CASSLTGDNEQYF. The DNA of the CDR3 is TGCGCCAGCAGCTTGACAGGGGACAACGAGCAGTACTTC.

This sequence joins TRBV5-1 and TRBJ1-5; 7 bases match TRBD1. This CDR3 has 15 residues. CDR1 SGHRS and CDR2 YFSETQ come from the germline V gene. Germline trimming cut 1 base from V and 2 bases from J; bases unmatched to any gene: 3. The CDR3: CASSLTGAGNQPQHF. The CDR3 DNA is TGCGCCAGCAGCTTGACAGGGGCTGGCAATCAGCCCCAGCATTTT.

There are a few counts of this clone. This chain uses TRBV19 with TRBJ1-2, with a possible D match to TRBD1 (6 bases). The CDR3 runs to 16 residues. The ends were cut back, 3 bases at V and 5 bases at J, with 19 bases in the middle. Germline CDR1 reads LNHDA; CDR2 reads SQIVND (reference sequence). The CDR3 is CASSIFTDSVDYGYTF. In nucleotides, the CDR3 is TGTGCCAGTAGTATCTTCACGGACAGTGTGGATTATGGCTACACCTTC.

This clone showed up just a few times. V and J are TRBV4-3 and TRBJ1-1; a weak D match, TRBD1 (5 bases). V was trimmed by 0 bases and J by 0 bases, leaving 8 bases between them. The CDR3 is 15 residues long. The V gene's germline CDR1 is LGHNA and CDR2 YSLEER. The CDR3 coding sequence is TGCGCCAGCAGCCAAGATTGGGGACTGAACACTGAAGCTTTCTTT. Its protein is CASSQDWGLNTEAFF.

This clone was picked up a small number of times. The V gene is TRBV7-9, the J gene TRBJ1-5, with D hard to call. CDR1 is SEHNR, CDR2 FQNEAQ, per germline (reference sequence). The CDR3 totals 14 residues. Trimming took off 5 bases at V and 3 bases at J, with 11 bases between the two ends. In DNA, the CDR3 is TGTGCCAGCAGCCCAAGCGGTTCCAATCAGCCCCAGCATTTT. Translating gives CASSPSGSNQPQHF.

A few counts support this clone. CDR3 sequence reads: CASSIGGTTLEQYF. Here the CDR3 DNA reads TGTGCCAGTAGTATAGGCGGGACCACCCTCGAGCAGTACTTC. The chain is built from TRBV19 and TRBJ2-7, with D possibly matching TRBD2 (6 bases). Germline-derived CDR1 and CDR2 are LNHDA and SQIVND (reference sequence). V was pared by 1 base and J by 6 bases, with 13 bases between. CDR3 length: 14 residues.